This TCR beta chain was captured by sequencing in a study of cytomegalovirus exposure and HLA in healthy donors. Study summary: The same platform used for the roughly 600 first-cohort repertoires was also used for the 130 or so validation repertoires, as a later analysis reported.

Study-wide results and caveats: Among TCR beta chains, those listed as cytomegalovirus-associated numbered some 170.

The CDR3 has 15 amino acids. The germline gives CDR1 MNHEY, CDR2 SMNVEV (reference sequence). V was cut by 2 bases and J by 3 bases, with 14 bases left in between. Assay used: immunoSEQ multiplex PCR; TCRdb lists only in-frame clones, some missing. The sample records 300,000 or so clones, over 75% being singletons. As to this clone: Its antigen is not identified.

Input material: PBMCs. The chain employs TRBV27 and TRBJ2-7, with a weak D call TRBD2 (5 bases). This TCR derives from a man younger than 45 in good health and CMV-seronegative. The CDR3 region has the DNA TGTGCCAGCAGTTTACTCCCCCCGGGGTACTACGAGCAGTACTTC. Translation: CASSLLPPGYYEQYF.